This TCR beta chain appears in the sequencing data of a study of blood T cell repertoires in COVID-19. Study at large: COVID-19 samples, acute and convalescent, were from the United States, Italy and Spain. Sample material is recorded as cDNA or gDNA derived from T cells, B-cell-depleted T cells, or PBMCs.

The CDR3 loop spans 16 amino acids. CDR1 is SGHNT and CDR2 is YYREEE in the germline V gene (reference sequence). After removal of 0 bases from V and 1 base from J, the junction contained 3 bases not matched to a gene. Recruited during active infection, patients (from Seattle) were subsequently followed longitudinally. Source study methods: For nucleated cells, counts were estimated from reference gene primer amplification. Profiling relied on immunoSEQ multiplex PCR, and the TCRdb table lists in-frame clones only, not all of them. For V, J and clone size, that table is used; D and trimming come from the DNA. The table has fewer than 200,000 clones, roughly four fifths seen once; the top ten hold 9% to 15%.

The genes are TRBV5-4 and TRBJ2-3; 9 nucleotides align to TRBD2. The sample taken for sequencing was peripheral blood. This receptor was identified in a woman aged 80 or older with COVID-19, enrolled during active disease. The CDR3 DNA reads as TGTGCCAGCAGCTTGGGAGGCGGGGGGGGCACAGATACGCAGTATTTT. Protein sequence: CASSLGGGGGTDTQYF.